The 14 T cell receptor beta chains below all came from one sample that was sequenced in a study of identical twins. TCRdb fed the 5' RACE reads into MiXCR, producing one record per CDR3 protein. The sample lists 550,000 to 700,000 distinct CDR3 sequences, about 20% occurring once. This same sample was also part of a study on T cells expressing NK-cell markers.

Sequencing was done on a sample of PBMCs. The receptors were sampled from a woman younger than 30 in good health.

Only a few counts were recorded for this clonotype. V usage is TRBV12-3 or TRBV12-4 and J usage is TRBJ1-1; 7 bases map to TRBD1. CDR3 length: 11 residues. V lost 5 bases, J lost 8 bases, and 2 bases stayed unmatched. CDR3 loop: CASSQTGEAFF. CDR3 DNA sequence: TGTGCCAGCAGTCAGACAGGGGAAGCTTTCTTT.

This chain joins TRBV7-2 and TRBJ2-7, with D unclear. The length of the CDR3 is 14 residues. Trimming shortened V by 7 bases and J by 1 base, and 14 bases separated the two germline ends. Per the germline V gene, CDR1 is SGHTA and CDR2 is FQGNSA. CDR3: CASTDYTESYEQYF. The CDR3, as DNA: TGTGCCAGCACCGATTACACCGAGTCCTACGAGCAGTACTTC.

This clonotype has more than one count but fewer than ten. The chain uses TRBV5-1 and TRBJ1-3; D unclear. The CDR3 sequence is 15 residues long. Germline loops: CDR1 SGHRS, CDR2 YFSETQ. V was pared by 0 bases and J by 0 bases, with 7 bases between. CDR3 protein: CASSLVFGSGNTIYF. The CDR3 bases are TGCGCCAGCAGCTTGGTCTTCGGCTCTGGAAACACCATATATTTT.

This clonotype was observed many times. The gene calls are TRBV6-1 and TRBJ2-3, with 11 bases identical to TRBD2. Germline V gene sequence: CDR1 MNHNS, CDR2 SASEGT. The V and J ends lost 5 bases and 3 bases, in that order; junction bases with no gene match: 7. The CDR3 is made up of 16 amino acids. CDR3: CASSKRLAGSTDTQYF. The DNA of the CDR3 is TGTGCCAGCAGTAAGCGACTAGCGGGGAGTACAGATACGCAGTATTTT.

At least ten counts were recorded for this clonotype. The chain recombines TRBV24-1 with TRBJ1-6; D is unresolved. CDR1 and CDR2 from the germline V gene are KGHDR and SFDVKD. V lost 6 bases to trimming and J lost 6 bases, with 8 bases between them. The CDR3 is made up of 13 amino acids. CDR3 loop: CATSIGPNSPLHF. DNA of the CDR3: TGTGCCACCAGTATCGGGCCTAATTCACCCCTCCACTTT.

The chain links TRBV20-1 to TRBJ2-7; TRBD1 or TRBD2 may be the D gene (5 bases each). Per germline, CDR1 DFQATT and CDR2 SNEGSKA (reference sequence). CDR3 length equals 12 residues. Deletions cut 3 bases from V and 5 bases from J, with 11 bases between. CDR3 in amino acids: CSASGGSHEQYF. The DNA of the CDR3 is TGCAGTGCTAGTGGGGGTAGCCACGAGCAGTACTTC.

This clonotype appeared a few times. The rearrangement joins TRBV20-1 to TRBJ1-2; D is undetermined. Germline V gene data show CDR1 as DFQATT and CDR2 as SNEGSKA (reference sequence). Trimming took 3 bases from V and 0 from J, leaving 14 bases between them. This CDR3 has 15 residues. Here the CDR3 reads CSARGRQDPNYGYTF. In DNA, the CDR3 is TGCAGTGCTAGGGGGAGGCAGGATCCTAACTATGGCTACACCTTC.

V and J are TRBV12-3 or TRBV12-4 and TRBJ2-7, with D uncertain. The V and J ends lost 3 bases and 3 bases respectively, with 12 bases between them. CDR3 length: 14 amino acids. The CDR3 DNA sequence: TGTGCCAGCAGTTTTAGGAGCACCGACTACGAGCAGTACTTC. Translated, it gives CASSFRSTDYEQYF.

This clonotype was recorded a few times. The chain uses TRBV10-3 and TRBJ2-1; 7 bases are a match to TRBD2. The CDR3 extends over 16 amino acids. Trimming cost V 6 bases and J 5 bases; bases outside gene matches: 13. CDR1 and CDR2 from the germline V gene are ENHRY and SYGVKD. CDR3 region: CAIRPNSGWGNNEQFF. The CDR3 DNA reads as TGTGCCATCAGACCCAATAGCGGGTGGGGTAACAATGAGCAGTTCTTC.

This clonotype was picked up many times. J is TRBJ2-2 and V is TRBV4-2; the D gene is possibly TRBD2 (6 bases). The CDR3 sequence is 15 residues long. V was trimmed by 0 bases and J by 3 bases, leaving 8 bases between them. Germline CDR1 is LGHNA and CDR2 is YNFKEQ. For the CDR3, the DNA is TGTGCCAGCAGCCAAGACGTAGCGGACACCGGGGAGCTGTTTTTT. It translates to CASSQDVADTGELFF.

This clonotype was detected a few times. V and J are TRBV15 and TRBJ2-1, with 7 bases aligning to TRBD2. Germline CDR1 is LNHNV and CDR2 is YYDKDF (reference sequence). This CDR3 spans 13 amino acids. V gave up 5 bases and J gave up 8 bases; unmatched junction bases: 6. Here the CDR3 reads CATSSHLADEQFF. The CDR3 bases are TGTGCCACCAGCTCCCACCTAGCGGATGAGCAGTTCTTC. Supplemented by reference TRBV15 and TRBJ2-1, the full variable domain reads DAMVIQNPRYQVTQFGKPVTLSCSQTLNHNVMYWYQQKSSQAPKLLFHYYDKDFNNEADTPDNFQSRRPNTSFCFLDIRSPGLGDTAMYLCATSSHLADEQFFGPGTRLTVL.

This chain uses TRBV6-5 with TRBJ1-2; D not resolved. Germline CDR1 is MNHEY and CDR2 is SVGAGI. The CDR3 is 13 amino acids. V shed 1 base and J shed 8 bases, with 11 bases lying between them. The CDR3 spells CASSYYGKSGYTF. In nucleotides, the CDR3 is TGTGCCAGCAGTTACTACGGGAAGTCGGGCTACACCTTC.

This clonotype occurred many times. CDR3 nucleotide sequence: TGTGCCAGCAGCTTAGACGAGATAACCGGGGAGCTGTTTTTT. It is translated as CASSLDEITGELFF. This chain uses TRBV11-3 with TRBJ2-2; D remains unclear. Per the germline V gene, CDR1 is SGHNT and CDR2 is YENEEA. This CDR3 has 14 amino acids. Deletions cut 0 bases from V and 5 bases from J, with 7 bases between.

This clonotype was detected a few times. The rearrangement uses TRBV5-1 and TRBJ1-1; 9 bases align to TRBD1. The CDR3 extends over 15 amino acids. CDR1 SGHRS and CDR2 YFSETQ come from the germline V gene. V lost 2 bases and J lost 1; bases outside the gene matches: 3. DNA of the CDR3: TGCGCCAGCAGCTTCACAGGGGGCCCGAACACTGAAGCTTTCTTT. It is translated as CASSFTGGPNTEAFF.